The clone carrying this T cell receptor beta chain was seen more than once but under ten times. Its antigen is currently unknown. One entry per CDR3 protein, called by TCRdb with MiXCR from the reads. Found here are roughly 500,000 distinct CDR3 sequences, approximately 40% of them singletons; the top ten hold about two fifths. V dropped 3 bases and J dropped 7 bases, with 12 bases sitting between them. This CDR3 comprises 13 residues. This sample was taken from a study of T cell repertoires in cytomegalovirus infection. Whole-study context: The authors relied on CMV epitopes, both recently identified HLA-C-restricted and well-studied HLA-B-restricted. Public TCR beta signatures marked donors with CMV infection and the matching HLA.

Study-wide points: There were carriers of CMV plus the relevant HLA, and cumulative public TCR beta family frequency identified them. Clonotype analysis showed dominance of the ex vivo response by HLA-C-restricted CMV-specific TCR beta clonotypes.

This sequence was found in a human donor in good health (CMV status not recorded). Some clones in this sample may be carry-over from other donors' samples. This sample comprised cultured PBMCs, obtained from culture after CMV antigen stimulation. The gene calls are TRBV12-3 or TRBV12-4 and TRBJ1-2, with D hard to call. The CDR3 DNA follows: TGTGCCAGCAGTTTCTACGGACTGCGTGGCTACACCTTC. It translates to CASSFYGLRGYTF.